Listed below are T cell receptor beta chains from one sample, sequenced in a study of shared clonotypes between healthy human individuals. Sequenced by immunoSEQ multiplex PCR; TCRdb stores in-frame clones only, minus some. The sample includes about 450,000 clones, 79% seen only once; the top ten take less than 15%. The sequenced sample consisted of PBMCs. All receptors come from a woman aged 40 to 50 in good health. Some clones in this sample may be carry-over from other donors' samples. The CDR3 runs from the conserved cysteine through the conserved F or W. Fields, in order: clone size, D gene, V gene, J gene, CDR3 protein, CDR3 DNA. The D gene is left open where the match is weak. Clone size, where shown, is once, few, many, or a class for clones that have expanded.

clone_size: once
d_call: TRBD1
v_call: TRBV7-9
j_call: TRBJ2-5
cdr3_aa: CASSLAGTAQETQYF
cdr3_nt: TGTGCCAGCAGCCTAGCCGGGACAGCCCAAGAGACCCAGTACTTC

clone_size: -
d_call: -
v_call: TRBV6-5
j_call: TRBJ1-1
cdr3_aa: CASIRPGASTEAFF
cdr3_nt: TGTGCCAGCATAAGACCTGGGGCCAGCACTGAAGCTTTCTTT

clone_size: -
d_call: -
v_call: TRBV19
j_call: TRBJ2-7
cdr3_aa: CASSKGPGLYEQYF
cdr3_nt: TGTGCCAGTAGCAAGGGACCGGGTTTATACGAGCAGTACTTC

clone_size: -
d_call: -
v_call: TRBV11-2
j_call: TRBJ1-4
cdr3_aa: CASLGADRLPTNEKLFF
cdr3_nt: TGTGCCAGCCTAGGGGCCGACAGGCTTCCAACTAATGAAAAACTGTTTTTT

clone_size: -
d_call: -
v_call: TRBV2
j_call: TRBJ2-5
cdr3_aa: CASRLVAGETQYF
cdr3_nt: TGTGCCAGCAGATTGGTGGCTGGAGAGACCCAGTACTTC

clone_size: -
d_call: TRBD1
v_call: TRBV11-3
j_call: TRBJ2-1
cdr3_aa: CASSRGQGASEQFF
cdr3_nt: TGTGCCAGCAGCCGAGGACAGGGGGCTAGCGAGCAGTTCTTC

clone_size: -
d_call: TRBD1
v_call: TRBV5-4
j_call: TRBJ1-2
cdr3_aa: CASSQDRGTIYGYTF
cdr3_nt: TGTGCCAGCAGCCAGGACAGGGGTACTATCTATGGCTACACCTTC

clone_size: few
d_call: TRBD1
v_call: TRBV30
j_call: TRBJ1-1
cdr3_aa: CAWSKRQGAEAFF
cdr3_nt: TGTGCCTGGAGCAAACGACAGGGGGCTGAAGCTTTCTTT

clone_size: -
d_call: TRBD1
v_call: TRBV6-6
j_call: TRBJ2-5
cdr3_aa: CASSKGTGGRETQYF
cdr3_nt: TGTGCCAGCAGCAAAGGGACAGGGGGCAGGGAGACCCAGTACTTC

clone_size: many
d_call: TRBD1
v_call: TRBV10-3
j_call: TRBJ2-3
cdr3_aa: CASGDSEETDTQYF
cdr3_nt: TGTGCCTCCGGGGACAGTGAGGAGACAGATACGCAGTATTTT

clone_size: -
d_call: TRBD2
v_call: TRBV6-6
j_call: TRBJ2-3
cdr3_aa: CASSLAGGSAQYF
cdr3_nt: TGTGCCAGCAGCCTAGCGGGAGGGTCGGCGCAGTATTTT

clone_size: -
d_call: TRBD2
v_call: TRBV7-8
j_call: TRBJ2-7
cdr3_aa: CASSPPGRLAGSYEQYF
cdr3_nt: TGTGCCAGCAGTCCCCCGGGGAGACTAGCGGGGTCCTACGAGCAGTACTTC

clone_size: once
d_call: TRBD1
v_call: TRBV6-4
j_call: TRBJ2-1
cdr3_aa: CASGRTGGASNEQFF
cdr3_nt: TGTGCCAGCGGAAGGACAGGGGGCGCTTCCAATGAGCAGTTCTTC

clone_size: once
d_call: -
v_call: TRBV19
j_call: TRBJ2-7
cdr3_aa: CASSMRGPHYEQYF
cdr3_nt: TGTGCCAGTAGTATGCGAGGGCCCCACTACGAGCAGTACTTC

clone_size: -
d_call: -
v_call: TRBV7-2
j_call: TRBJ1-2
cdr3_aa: CASSLAGARGYTF
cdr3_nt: TGTGCCAGCAGCTTAGCGGGGGCGCGAGGCTACACCTTC

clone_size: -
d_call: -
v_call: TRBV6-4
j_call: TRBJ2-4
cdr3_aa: CASSDWGIFGLAKNIQYF
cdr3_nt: TGTGCCAGCAGTGATTGGGGCATATTCGGGTTAGCCAAAAACATTCAGTACTTC

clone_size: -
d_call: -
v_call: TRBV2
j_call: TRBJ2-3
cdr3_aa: CAAAPSTSSTDTQYF
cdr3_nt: TGTGCCGCGGCGCCATCCACCTCTAGCACAGATACGCAGTATTTT

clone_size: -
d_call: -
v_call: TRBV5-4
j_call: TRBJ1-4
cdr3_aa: CASSLEGGKLFF
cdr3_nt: TGTGCCAGCAGCTTGGAGGGGGGAAAACTGTTTTTT

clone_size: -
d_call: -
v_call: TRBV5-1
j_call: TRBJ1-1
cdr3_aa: CASSLAAGSGLNTEAFF
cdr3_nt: TGCGCCAGCAGCTTGGCCGCAGGGTCGGGATTGAACACTGAAGCTTTCTTT

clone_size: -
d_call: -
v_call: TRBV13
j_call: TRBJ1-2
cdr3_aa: CASSPPPGTSGYTF
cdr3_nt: TGTGCCAGCAGCCCCCCCCCGGGGACTAGTGGCTACACCTTC

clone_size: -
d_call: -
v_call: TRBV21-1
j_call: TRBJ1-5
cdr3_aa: CASSTDQPQHF
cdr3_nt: TGTGCCAGCAGCACAGATCAGCCCCAGCATTTT

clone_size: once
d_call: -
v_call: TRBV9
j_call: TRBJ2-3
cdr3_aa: CASSLTSCRGTDTQYF
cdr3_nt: TGTGCCAGCAGTCTTACTAGCTGCCGGGGCACAGATACGCAGTATTTT

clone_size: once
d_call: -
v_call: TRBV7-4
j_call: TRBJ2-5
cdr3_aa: CASSFRQPFQETQYF
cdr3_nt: TGTGCCAGCAGCTTCAGACAGCCTTTCCAAGAGACCCAGTACTTC

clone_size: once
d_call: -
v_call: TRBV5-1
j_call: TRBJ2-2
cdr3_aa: CASSLTNTGELFF
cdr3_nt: TGCGCCAGCAGCTTAACAAACACCGGGGAGCTGTTTTTT

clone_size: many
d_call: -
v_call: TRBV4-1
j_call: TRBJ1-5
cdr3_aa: CASSQKINSNQPQHF
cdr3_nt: TGCGCCAGCAGCCAGAAGATAAATAGCAATCAGCCCCAGCATTTT

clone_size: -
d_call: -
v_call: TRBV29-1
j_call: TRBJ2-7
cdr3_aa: CSVETGTYPYEQYF
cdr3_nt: TGCAGCGTCGAAACCGGGACTTACCCCTACGAGCAGTACTTC

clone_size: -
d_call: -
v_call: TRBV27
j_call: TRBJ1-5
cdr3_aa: CASSLSGRVYQPQHF
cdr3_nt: TGTGCCAGCAGTTTATCGGGCAGAGTCTATCAGCCCCAGCATTTT

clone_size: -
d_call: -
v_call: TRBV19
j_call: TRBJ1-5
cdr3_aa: CASSIRGRQPQHF
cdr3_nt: TGTGCCAGTAGTATAAGGGGTCGTCAGCCCCAGCATTTT

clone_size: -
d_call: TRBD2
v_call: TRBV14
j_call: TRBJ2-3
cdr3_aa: CASSHAGVVNTQYF
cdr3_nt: TGTGCCAGCAGCCACGCGGGAGTGGTAAATACGCAGTATTTT

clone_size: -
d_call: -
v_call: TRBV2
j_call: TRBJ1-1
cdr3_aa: CASSTWRGDTEAFF
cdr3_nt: TGTGCCAGCAGTACCTGGAGGGGTGACACTGAAGCTTTCTTT

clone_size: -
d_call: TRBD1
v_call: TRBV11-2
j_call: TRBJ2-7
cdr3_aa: CASSPIRGQGVYEQYF
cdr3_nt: TGTGCCAGCAGCCCTATTAGGGGACAGGGGGTTTACGAGCAGTACTTC

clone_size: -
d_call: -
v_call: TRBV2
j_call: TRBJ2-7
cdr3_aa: CASTLDRNSYEQYF
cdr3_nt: TGTGCCAGCACGCTGGACAGAAACTCATACGAGCAGTACTTC

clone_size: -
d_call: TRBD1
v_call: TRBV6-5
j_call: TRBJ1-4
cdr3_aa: CASNPGGDSEKLFF
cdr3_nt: TGTGCCAGCAACCCCGGGGGGGACAGTGAAAAACTGTTTTTT

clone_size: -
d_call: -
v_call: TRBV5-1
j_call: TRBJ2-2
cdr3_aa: CASSFGLGRTGELFF
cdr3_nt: TGCGCCAGCAGCTTCGGACTCGGACGGACCGGGGAGCTGTTTTTT

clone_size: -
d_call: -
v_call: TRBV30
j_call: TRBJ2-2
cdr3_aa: CAWMRGLNTGELFF
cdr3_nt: TGTGCCTGGATGCGAGGATTGAACACCGGGGAGCTGTTTTTT

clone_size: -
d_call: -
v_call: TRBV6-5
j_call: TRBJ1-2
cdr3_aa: CASLGRYYGYTF
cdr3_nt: TGTGCCAGCCTGGGCCGTTACTATGGCTACACCTTC

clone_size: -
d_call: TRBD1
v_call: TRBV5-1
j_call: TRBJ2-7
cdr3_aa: CASSFRTGYEQYF
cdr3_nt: TGCGCCAGCAGCTTCCGGACAGGCTACGAGCAGTACTTC

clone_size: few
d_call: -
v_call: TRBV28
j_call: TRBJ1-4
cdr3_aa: CASSFQPGTAGEKLFF
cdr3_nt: TGTGCCAGCAGTTTCCAACCCGGGACCGCCGGCGAAAAACTGTTTTTT

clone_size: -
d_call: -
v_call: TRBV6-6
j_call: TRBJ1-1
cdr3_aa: CASRSSGGHTEAFF
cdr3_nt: TGTGCCAGCAGATCAAGTGGGGGCCACACTGAAGCTTTCTTT

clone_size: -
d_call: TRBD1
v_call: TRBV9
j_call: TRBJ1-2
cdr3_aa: CASSVRGPGQVLNYGYTF
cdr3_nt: TGTGCCAGCAGCGTAAGGGGGCCAGGACAGGTTCTCAACTATGGCTACACCTTC

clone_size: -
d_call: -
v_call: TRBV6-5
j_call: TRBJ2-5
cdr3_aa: CASSKDGGLQETQYF
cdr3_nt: TGTGCCAGCAGTAAGGACGGGGGGCTGCAAGAGACCCAGTACTTC

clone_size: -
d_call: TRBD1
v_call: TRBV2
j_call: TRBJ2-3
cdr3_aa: CASRPGTGVGTQYF
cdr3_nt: TGTGCCAGCAGGCCCGGGACAGGGGTCGGTACGCAGTATTTT